This entry concerns a single T cell receptor beta chain. Its antigen remains unidentified. The data stem from a study of cytomegalovirus exposure and HLA in healthy donors. On the study more broadly: Of more than 350 genotyped donors, roughly 80% clustered with self-reported Caucasian donors. Study-level points and caveats: In all likelihood, a cluster of highly shared sequence variants was a sequencing artifact. Researchers reported in a later analysis that common viral pathogens appeared linked to several top clusters. There were reportedly fewer N-insertions in an Asian-associated ancestry cluster than the approximately 670-donor mean, in a later analysis.

CDR3 length: 11 amino acids. Germline assignment: CDR1 MDHEN and CDR2 SYDVKM. The germline V and J ends were trimmed by 10 bases and 3 bases, with 9 bases remaining between them. The study ran its PCR with 60 Vbeta and 13 Jbeta primers. TCRdb's copy holds only in-frame clones and misses some; the assay was immunoSEQ multiplex PCR. The sample carries 170,000 or so clones, 80% to 85% recorded once. The chain is built from TRBV28 and TRBJ1-2; maybe TRBD1 (5 bases). The TCR sequence derives from a man between 18 and 35 years old in good health and CMV-seronegative. Source material: PBMCs. DNA of the CDR3: TGTGCCACCCTCAGGGACTATGGCTACACCTTC. Its protein is CATLRDYGYTF.